The 17 T cell receptor beta chains in this list originate from one sample, sequenced in a study. TCRdb reprocessed the RT-PCR reads via MiXCR and lists one record per CDR3 protein. This table holds about 680,000 distinct CDR3 sequences, over 12% found once. The sample comprised memory CD4+ T cells from blood. These receptor sequences come from a female donor in good health, serving as a healthy control.

The chain uses TRBV28 and TRBJ1-6; possibly TRBD1 for D (6 bases). Trimming cost V 2 bases and J 7 bases, with 9 bases left between them. CDR1 MDHEN and CDR2 SYDVKM come from the germline V gene. CDR3 size: 14 residues. CDR3 coding DNA: TGTGCCAGCAGTTTAAACAGGGTGAATTCACCCCTCCACTTT. This encodes CASSLNRVNSPLHF.

This clonotype was seen more than once but under ten times. V and J are TRBV20-1 and TRBJ2-3; 13 bases align to TRBD2. Trimming at V came to 0 bases and at J to 6 bases, leaving 9 bases not matched to a gene. Germline loops: CDR1 DFQATT, CDR2 SNEGSKA (reference sequence). This CDR3 contains 17 residues. The CDR3 nucleotides read TGCAGTGCTAGAGATCTTCGACTAGCGGGAGGTCAGGATACGCAGTATTTT. This encodes CSARDLRLAGGQDTQYF.

This clonotype was counted at least ten times. The chain joins TRBV6-5 to TRBJ2-1; 8 nucleotides agree with TRBD1. The V gene end was trimmed by 7 bases and the J gene end by 2 bases; junction bases not matched to a gene: 7. In germline, CDR1 is MNHEY, CDR2 SVGAGI. This CDR3 has 15 residues. CDR3 sequence reads: CASINRDRTYNEQFF. CDR3 in DNA: TGTGCCAGCATTAACCGGGACAGGACCTACAATGAGCAGTTCTTC.

This clonotype showed up many times. The V call is TRBV4-3, the J call TRBJ2-1, with 7 bases that match TRBD2. Trimming at V came to 4 bases and at J to 5 bases, leaving 11 bases not matched to a gene. The CDR3 sequence is 16 residues long. Germline V gene lookup returns CDR1 LGHNA and CDR2 YSLEER. The CDR3 DNA follows: TGCGCCAGCAGCCCGGTAGCCGGGAGGTTTGACAATGAGCAGTTCTTC. Translated, it gives CASSPVAGRFDNEQFF.

This clonotype was seen a few times. The chain links TRBV10-3 to TRBJ2-1; TRBD2 is a possible D gene (6 bases). CDR3 length: 14 residues. The germline gives CDR1 ENHRY, CDR2 SYGVKD. V shed 4 bases and J shed 9 bases, with 16 bases lying between them. CDR3 nucleotides: TGTGCCATCAGTGCCGGGACCTCCGGGAGTGAGCAGTTCTTC. Translated, it gives CAISAGTSGSEQFF.

There are a few counts of this clonotype. The V call is TRBV7-8, the J call TRBJ2-7; D not resolved. Trimming stripped 0 bases from V and 0 bases from J, with 9 bases between. This CDR3 comprises 15 residues. From germline, CDR1 is SGHVS and CDR2 FQNEAQ. Written as DNA, the CDR3 is TGTGCCAGCAGCTTAGCGTATCAGCCCTCCTACGAGCAGTACTTC. Translating it yields CASSLAYQPSYEQYF.

This chain links TRBV4-2 with TRBJ2-5, with 7 bases fitting TRBD1. This CDR3 spans 15 amino acids. Germline V CDR1 and CDR2: LGHNA, YNFKEQ. Germline trimming cut 0 bases from V and 10 bases from J; bases unmatched to any gene: 11. The CDR3 protein is CASSQEWKGAQVQYF. The CDR3 DNA follows: TGTGCCAGCAGCCAAGAGTGGAAGGGGGCGCAGGTCCAGTACTTC.

This clonotype appeared a few times. The V and J genes are TRBV6-5 and TRBJ2-3, with D uncertain. Trimming shortened V by 2 bases and J by 0 bases, and 9 bases separated the two germline ends. In germline, CDR1 is MNHEY, CDR2 SVGAGI. The CDR3 totals 15 residues. The CDR3 DNA reads as TGTGCCAGCAGTTACAGCCCCTTTAGCACAGATACGCAGTATTTT. Translating gives CASSYSPFSTDTQYF.

This clonotype appeared many times. The chain employs TRBV12-3 or TRBV12-4 and TRBJ2-5, with unresolved D. The V end lost 6 bases, the J end lost 5 bases, and 19 bases lay between the germline ends. This CDR3 spans 15 amino acids. The CDR3 DNA sequence: TGTGCCAGCAGCCTTTCGCTGCTTGGGCCGGAGACCCAGTACTTC. This codes for CASSLSLLGPETQYF.

The chain joins TRBV12-3 or TRBV12-4 to TRBJ1-5, with 10 bases that match TRBD1. The junction had 7 bases not matched to a gene; V was cut back by 5 bases and J by 9 bases. The CDR3 contains 14 residues. In nucleotides, the CDR3 is TGTGCCAGCAGTCGAGGGACAGGGGATCCGCCCCAGCATTTT. Amino acid sequence: CASSRGTGDPPQHF.

The chain uses TRBV7-6 and TRBJ2-1; 8 positions agree with TRBD1. Germline values: CDR1 SGHVS, CDR2 FNYEAQ. This CDR3 has 15 amino acids. The trim removed 1 base at V and 5 bases at J, leaving 4 bases unmatched. The CDR3 loop reads CASSLGQGAHNEQFF. The CDR3 nucleotides are TGTGCCAGCAGCTTAGGGCAGGGGGCCCACAATGAGCAGTTCTTC.

V and J are TRBV28 and TRBJ2-2; D unresolved. The length of the CDR3 is 15 residues. V was clipped by 6 bases and J by 6 bases, with 17 bases between them. CDR1 is MDHEN and CDR2 is SYDVKM in the germline V gene. In nucleotides, the CDR3 is TGTGCCAGCAGCCCCTCGGGCCACCTTGCCGGGGAGCTGTTTTTT. As protein: CASSPSGHLAGELFF.

The J gene is TRBJ2-2, the V gene TRBV12-3 or TRBV12-4; 10 nucleotides agree with TRBD1. Losses at the gene ends were 6 bases for V and 7 bases for J; bases not matched to a gene: 8. The CDR3 is 15 amino acids. CDR3 bases: TGTGCCAGCAGCACTGGGACAGGGGACGACGGGGAGCTGTTTTTT. It is translated as CASSTGTGDDGELFF.

This clonotype has more than one count but fewer than ten. The chain employs TRBV6-2 or TRBV6-3 and TRBJ2-2, with TRBD2 identical over 7 bases. CDR3 size: 15 residues. Germline-derived CDR1 and CDR2 are MNHEY and SVGEGT. The trim removed 8 bases at V and 5 bases at J, leaving 11 bases unmatched. The CDR3 bases are TGTGCCAGCGGTCTAGCGGCCTTTTGGACCGGGGAGCTGTTTTTT. This translates into CASGLAAFWTGELFF.

Many counts were recorded for this clonotype. This chain links TRBV5-5 with TRBJ2-1, with 11 bases fitting TRBD2. The CDR3 loop spans 15 amino acids. The V and J ends lost 0 bases and 7 bases, in that order; junction bases with no gene match: 3. From germline, CDR1 is SGHKS and CDR2 YYEKEE (reference sequence). CDR3 sequence: CASSLVAGGSNEQFF. The DNA for the CDR3 is TGTGCCAGCAGCTTGGTAGCGGGAGGGTCAAATGAGCAGTTCTTC. The full variable domain, in which reference TRBV5-5 and TRBJ2-1 provide the parts outside the CDR3, is DAGVTQSPTHLIKTRGQQVTLRCSPISGHKSVSWYQQVLGQGPQFIFQYYEKEERGRGNFPDRFSARQFPNYSSELNVNALLLGDSALYLCASSLVAGGSNEQFFGPGTRLTVL.

In its sample, this clonotype was seen a few times. The chain employs TRBV6-7 and TRBJ1-1; D unclear. TRBV6-7 is treated as an ORF (open reading frame) with a function not yet certain. The CDR3 loop spans 15 amino acids. The V end lost 6 bases, the J end lost 6 bases, and 20 bases lay between the germline ends. CDR3 DNA: TGTGCCAGCAGAGACCGTGCACTCCCGGAGGCTGAAGCTTTCTTT. Its translation is CASRDRALPEAEAFF.

This clonotype was detected ten times or more. V gene TRBV29-1 combines with J gene TRBJ1-1, with D possibly matching TRBD1 (5 bases). The CDR3 spans 14 residues. Germline CDR1 is SQVTM and CDR2 is ANQGSEA. The germline V and J ends were trimmed by 6 bases and 4 bases, with 18 bases remaining between them. The CDR3 loop reads CSVTITGGSTEAFF. The CDR3 coding sequence is TGCAGCGTCACAATAACTGGGGGTTCCACTGAAGCTTTCTTT.